What follows are 27 T cell receptor beta chains derived from one specimen sequenced in a study of control samples from healthy donors and cancer patients. Profiling relied on immunoSEQ multiplex PCR, and the TCRdb table lists in-frame clones only, not all of them. The data show about 140,000 clones, roughly nine tenths seen once. The sequenced sample consisted of blood. The receptors come from a young man in good health.

This clone was seen just once. The chain is built from TRBV4-3 and TRBJ2-2; tentatively, D is TRBD2 (5 bases). The V and J ends lost 5 bases and 4 bases respectively, with 11 bases between them. The germline V gene has CDR1 LGHNA and CDR2 YSLEER. CDR3 length equals 14 residues. The CDR3 is CASSSRAGTGELFF. CDR3 in DNA: TGCGCCAGCAGCTCCCGTGCGGGCACCGGGGAGCTGTTTTTT.

V gene TRBV30 combines with J gene TRBJ1-2; possibly TRBD1 for D (5 bases). Germline CDR1 reads GTSNPN; CDR2 reads SVGIG (reference sequence). The V end was cut by 0 bases, the J end by 12 bases, with 17 bases between. The length of the CDR3 is 13 residues. CDR3 nucleotides: TGTGCCTGGAGTGTGGAGCGCAGGGTCCATCACACCTTC. Translation: CAWSVERRVHHTF.

The V gene is TRBV19, the J gene TRBJ2-3; weak D call: TRBD1 (5 bases). The germline gives CDR1 LNHDA, CDR2 SQIVND (reference sequence). Trimming cost V 5 bases and J 4 bases, with 16 bases left between them. This CDR3 has 15 residues. CDR3 coding DNA: TGTGCCAGTAGTCAGGGCGAGTTGGTGTCAGATACGCAGTATTTT. Amino acids: CASSQGELVSDTQYF. The whole variable domain, remainder taken from reference TRBV19 and TRBJ2-3, is DGGITQSPKYLFRKEGQNVTLSCEQNLNHDAMYWYRQDPGQGLRLIYYSQIVNDFQKGDIAEGYSVSREKKESFPLTVTSAQKNPTAFYLCASSQGELVSDTQYFGPGTRLTVL.

The rearrangement joins TRBV6-5 to TRBJ1-1; no firm D call. V lost 6 bases and J 1 base, leaving 12 bases between the germline ends. The CDR3 runs 14 residues. CDR1 MNHEY and CDR2 SVGAGI come from the germline V gene. DNA for the CDR3: TGTGCCAGCAGGATGAAGGGAACGAACACTGAAGCTTTCTTT. This translates into CASRMKGTNTEAFF.

The rearrangement uses TRBV19 and TRBJ2-7, with no clear D. With 2 bases removed from V and 5 bases from J, the gap between germline ends came to 10 bases. The CDR3 is made up of 13 amino acids. Germline loops: CDR1 LNHDA, CDR2 SQIVND (reference sequence). The CDR3: CASSISWGNEQYF. The CDR3 DNA reads as TGTGCCAGTAGTATATCCTGGGGAAACGAGCAGTACTTC.

The chain employs TRBV4-1 and TRBJ1-5; maybe TRBD1 (5 bases). From germline, CDR1 is MGHRA and CDR2 YSYEKL. Trimming pared 1 base from V and 2 bases from J, leaving 9 bases between. There are 15 residues in the CDR3. CDR3 sequence reads: CASSQVTAGNQPQHF. CDR3 coding DNA: TGCGCCAGCAGCCAAGTGACAGCGGGCAATCAGCCCCAGCATTTT.

The chain uses TRBV19 and TRBJ1-1; D not certain. Germline CDR1 LNHDA, CDR2 SQIVND (reference sequence). Trimming cost V 7 bases and J 0 bases, with 9 bases left between them. The CDR3 has 13 amino acids. As DNA, the CDR3 is TGTGCCAGTAAGATCCCACTGAACACTGAAGCTTTCTTT. Translation: CASKIPLNTEAFF.

The sample holds one count of this clone. The chain is built from TRBV18 and TRBJ1-3; 9 bases match TRBD1. Germline CDR1 reads KGHSH; CDR2 reads LQKENI. V was pared by 0 bases and J by 3 bases, with 9 bases of the junction left unmatched. CDR3 length: 18 amino acids. The CDR3 coding sequence is TGTGCCAGCTCACCACCGATGGGACAGGGTGAAAATGGAAACACCATATATTTT. As protein: CASSPPMGQGENGNTIYF.

For the CDR3, the DNA is TGTGCCAGCAGTAGGGGTGGCGGGGAGCTGTTTTTT. Translated: CASSRGGGELFF. The chain uses TRBV28 and TRBJ2-2, with D perhaps matching TRBD1 (5 bases). From germline, CDR1 is MDHEN and CDR2 SYDVKM. This CDR3 has 12 residues. Trimming removed 5 bases at V and 7 bases at J, with 8 bases between. Filled out from reference TRBV28 and TRBJ2-2, the complete variable domain reads DVKVTQSSRYLVKRTGEKVFLECVQDMDHENMFWYRQDPGLGLRLIYFSYDVKMKEKGDIPEGYSVSREKKERFSLILESASTNQTSMYLCASSRGGGELFFGEGSRLTVL.

This clone has just one count. The DNA of the CDR3 is TGTGCCAGCAGTTACGGTTGGCGGGACCCCAAAAACATTCAGTACTTC. As protein: CASSYGWRDPKNIQYF. The chain uses TRBV6-6 and TRBJ2-4; maybe TRBD2 (6 bases). V dropped 2 bases and J dropped 2 bases, with 13 bases sitting between them. Germline lookup yields CDR1 MNHNY and CDR2 SVGAGI (reference sequence). This CDR3 is 16 amino acids long.

The chain employs TRBV6-5 and TRBJ2-7; the D is unclear. Germline CDR1 and CDR2: MNHEY and SVGAGI. The V end lost 7 bases, the J end lost 2 bases, and 18 bases lay between the germline ends. CDR3 size: 15 residues. CDR3 nucleotides: TGTGCCAGCAAGTCGTTACAGAATACGCCCTACGAGCAGTACTTC. Translated, it gives CASKSLQNTPYEQYF.

V and J are TRBV7-2 and TRBJ1-3; D uncertain. Looked up from germline, CDR1 is SGHTA and CDR2 is FQGNSA. Trimming removed 3 bases from V and 4 bases from J, with 7 bases in between. This CDR3 spans 13 amino acids. The CDR3: CASSLTTGNTIYF. The DNA for the CDR3 is TGTGCCAGCAGCTTGACAACCGGAAACACCATATATTTT. Based on the CDR3 plus reference TRBV7-2 and TRBJ1-3, the full variable domain is GAGVSQSPSNKVTEKGKDVELRCDPISGHTALYWYRQSLGQGLEFLIYFQGNSAPDKSGLPSDRFSAERTGGSVSTLTIQRTQQEDSAVYLCASSLTTGNTIYFGEGSWLTVV.

The J gene is TRBJ1-6, the V gene TRBV6-5, with D unclear. Trimming took off 8 bases at V and 0 bases at J, with 11 bases between the two ends. Germline V gene data show CDR1 as MNHEY and CDR2 as SVGAGI. The CDR3 spans 15 residues. CDR3 DNA: TGTGCCAGCTCGGTCACTCGCTCCTATAATTCACCCCTCCACTTT. It encodes CASSVTRSYNSPLHF.

This clone was detected many times. The chain links TRBV3-1 (or the pseudogene TRBV3-2) to TRBJ2-5; perhaps TRBD2 as D (5 bases). Trimming took off 6 bases at V and 5 bases at J, with 13 bases between the two ends. Germline CDR1 LGHDT, CDR2 YNNKEL (reference sequence). CDR3 size: 13 residues. The CDR3 protein is CASRKRGQETQYF. CDR3 sequence (DNA): TGTGCCAGCAGAAAAAGAGGGCAGGAGACCCAGTACTTC.

In DNA form, the CDR3 reads TGTGCCAGAAGCGGGACAGGGGTGGAACAGCCCCAGCATTTT. This translates into CARSGTGVEQPQHF. The chain has TRBV5-3 and TRBJ1-5; 10 bases align to TRBD1. TRBV5-3 is treated as an ORF (open reading frame) with a function not yet certain. J lost 7 bases, V lost 4 bases, and 5 bases had no gene match. The CDR3 is 14 residues long.

The rearrangement joins TRBV18 to TRBJ2-3, with D unresolved. V was clipped by 2 bases and J by 2 bases, with 8 bases between them. The CDR3 contains 14 residues. Germline V lookup: CDR1 KGHSH, CDR2 LQKENI. CDR3 sequence: CASSPVRNTDTQYF. CDR3 DNA: TGTGCCAGCTCACCAGTCAGGAACACAGATACGCAGTATTTT.

This rearrangement joins TRBV7-3 to TRBJ1-2; 8 bases line up with TRBD1. V shed 4 bases, J shed 0 bases, and the junction held 4 bases outside the gene matches. The CDR3 totals 15 residues. CDR1 SGHTA and CDR2 FQGTGA come from the germline V gene. The CDR3 nucleotides read TGTGCCAGCAGCTCCACAGGGGGAGCTAACTATGGCTACACCTTC. Protein: CASSSTGGANYGYTF.

The chain employs TRBV2 and TRBJ1-4, with D tentatively TRBD1 (6 bases). This CDR3 region has 16 residues. Germline lookup yields CDR1 SNHLY and CDR2 FYNNEI. Trimming left V 0 bases short and J 8 bases short, with 16 bases between. The CDR3 here is CASSEARTAGREKLFF. The CDR3 DNA reads TGTGCCAGCAGTGAAGCGAGGACAGCGGGTAGGGAAAAACTGTTTTTT.

The chain couples TRBV7-2 to TRBJ2-7, with 8 nucleotides matching TRBD2. This CDR3 has 16 amino acids. Unmatched junction bases numbered 14, after V lost 5 bases and J lost 5 bases. Germline V gives CDR1 SGHTA, CDR2 FQGNSA. Written as DNA, the CDR3 is TGTGCCAGCAGCCAAGGGTGGGGCGGGGGGTCCCACGAGCAGTACTTC. This codes for CASSQGWGGGSHEQYF.

The gene calls are TRBV3-1 (or the pseudogene TRBV3-2) and TRBJ1-2, with D possibly being TRBD1 (5 bases). Germline CDR1 is LGHDT and CDR2 is YNNKEL (reference sequence). Trimming took 4 bases from V and 2 from J, leaving 14 bases between them. The CDR3 consists of 15 residues. CDR3 region: CASSPQGGSNYGYTF. The CDR3 DNA reads TGTGCCAGCAGCCCCCAGGGAGGGTCGAACTATGGCTACACCTTC.

The chain recombines TRBV7-2 with TRBJ2-7, with 8 bases fitting TRBD1. Germline assignment: CDR1 SGHTA and CDR2 FQGNSA. V was clipped by 6 bases and J by 1 base; unmatched bases: 17. This CDR3 has 18 amino acids. For the CDR3, the DNA is TGTGCCAGCAGTTACCAGTGGGGTGGACAGGGCGAATCCTACGAGCAGTACTTC. This gives the protein CASSYQWGGQGESYEQYF.

The gene calls are TRBV7-2 and TRBJ2-5, with D perhaps TRBD1 (5 bases). The ends were cut back, 5 bases at V and 5 bases at J, with 12 bases in the middle. Germline-derived CDR1 and CDR2 are SGHTA and FQGNSA. CDR3 length: 13 amino acids. The CDR3, as DNA: TGTGCCAGCAGCCCGCCCTGGGGCGAGACCCAGTACTTC. It encodes CASSPPWGETQYF.

The chain recombines TRBV27 with TRBJ2-5, with a tentative D call TRBD2 (7 bases). CDR1 and CDR2 from the germline V gene are MNHEY and SMNVEV (reference sequence). Trimming removed 5 bases at V and 5 bases at J, with 15 bases between. This CDR3 spans 14 amino acids. The CDR3 sequence: CASSEGGATETQYF. The CDR3 DNA follows: TGTGCCAGCAGTGAGGGGGGGGCGACGGAGACCCAGTACTTC.

This sequence joins TRBV5-6 and TRBJ1-4, with 7 positions matching TRBD1. Germline V CDR1 and CDR2: SGHDT, YYEEEE. V was pared by 6 bases and J by 0 bases, with 14 bases of the junction left unmatched. CDR3 size: 18 residues. The CDR3 DNA reads as TGTGCCAGCATCTCACGTCGAGGGGGCGGGCCAACTAATGAAAAACTGTTTTTT. Residues: CASISRRGGGPTNEKLFF.

The count of this clone is one. V and J are TRBV10-3 and TRBJ1-2; D remains ambiguous. Looked up from germline, CDR1 is ENHRY and CDR2 is SYGVKD. With 5 bases removed from V and 1 base from J, the gap between germline ends came to 11 bases. The CDR3 length is 14 residues. CDR3 residues: CAISTRESNYGYTF. CDR3 coding DNA: TGTGCCATCAGTACTCGGGAGAGTAACTATGGCTACACCTTC.

This chain uses TRBV10-1 with TRBJ2-1; D may be TRBD2 (6 bases). The CDR3 is made up of 14 amino acids. Germline V gene data show CDR1 as WNHNN and CDR2 as SYGVQD (reference sequence). V dropped 4 bases and J dropped 6 bases, with 13 bases sitting between them. CDR3 loop: CASSGLVGGNEQFF. The CDR3 bases are TGCGCCAGCAGTGGACTAGTGGGGGGCAATGAGCAGTTCTTC.

The rearrangement uses TRBV6-6 and TRBJ1-6; D unresolved. The ends were cut back, 3 bases at V and 0 bases at J, with 6 bases in the middle. CDR1 MNHNY and CDR2 SVGAGI come from the germline V gene (reference sequence). The CDR3 extends over 15 amino acids. CDR3 amino acids: CASSYDSSYNSPLHF. CDR3 nucleotide sequence: TGTGCCAGCAGTTATGATAGCTCCTATAATTCACCCCTCCACTTT.